The 22 T cell receptor beta chains below all came from one sample that was sequenced in a study of beta chain features in type 1 diabetes. The study reverse transcribed the entire isolated RNA, so it sequenced expressed TCRB transcripts. Here immunoSEQ multiplex PCR was the method, and the copy in TCRdb shows in-frame clones only, minus some. The sample yields 200,000 to 300,000 clones, roughly 13% seen once. Sequencing used naive CD4+ T cells from blood. All receptors come from a woman aged 35 to 49 in good health.

This clone was seen more than once but under ten times. The chain couples TRBV9 to TRBJ1-1; the D gene is possibly TRBD1 (5 bases). The germline V and J ends were trimmed by 0 bases and 6 bases, with 15 bases remaining between them. This CDR3 has 15 amino acids. Germline CDR1 reads SGDLS; CDR2 reads YYNGEE. CDR3 protein: CASSVETAGVAEAFF. In DNA form, the CDR3 reads TGTGCCAGCAGCGTAGAGACAGCTGGGGTCGCTGAAGCTTTCTTT.

This clone was seen more than once but under ten times. The CDR3: CASSRRGGTRETQYF. DNA of the CDR3: TGTGCCAGCAGCCGACGCGGGGGCACCCGGGAGACCCAGTACTTC. This rearrangement joins TRBV5-4 to TRBJ2-5, with a possible D match to TRBD2 (7 bases). The CDR3 is 15 amino acids. V was pared by 4 bases and J by 5 bases, with 18 bases between. Germline V lookup: CDR1 SGHNT, CDR2 YYREEE (reference sequence).

This clone was observed a handful of times. This chain joins TRBV7-2 and TRBJ2-1, with 7 bases that match TRBD1. V gave up 1 base and J gave up 12 bases; unmatched junction bases: 12. Germline V gene lookup returns CDR1 SGHTA and CDR2 FQGNSA. The CDR3 extends over 15 amino acids. This CDR3 reads CASSLDPGQPYGQFF. The CDR3 DNA is TGTGCCAGCAGCTTAGATCCGGGACAGCCTTACGGGCAGTTCTTC.

The V and J genes are TRBV7-2 and TRBJ2-7; D ambiguous. The V end was cut by 5 bases, the J end by 3 bases, with 8 bases between. The germline V gene encodes CDR1 SGHTA and CDR2 FQGNSA. The CDR3 spans 12 residues. The CDR3, as DNA: TGTGCCAGCAGCCGACTGGGCTACGAGCAGTACTTC. Translating gives CASSRLGYEQYF. Using reference TRBV7-2 and TRBJ2-7 for the parts outside the CDR3, the full variable domain is GAGVSQSPSNKVTEKGKDVELRCDPISGHTALYWYRQSLGQGLEFLIYFQGNSAPDKSGLPSDRFSAERTGGSVSTLTIQRTQQEDSAVYLCASSRLGYEQYFGPGTRLTVT.

This clone was picked up a small number of times. CDR3 bases: TGTGCCAGCAGCTTGGACATATTGAACACTGAAGCTTTCTTT. It yields the protein CASSLDILNTEAFF. This rearrangement joins TRBV7-9 to TRBJ1-1; a weak D match, TRBD1 (5 bases). Trimming shortened V by 3 bases and J by 0 bases, and 8 bases separated the two germline ends. The V gene's germline CDR1 is SEHNR and CDR2 FQNEAQ (reference sequence). This CDR3 comprises 14 residues.

This clone was seen only a few times. This chain joins TRBV19 and TRBJ2-2; D not resolved. This CDR3 is 14 amino acids long. Trimming cost V 7 bases and J 5 bases, with 14 bases left between them. Germline CDR1 reads LNHDA; CDR2 reads SQIVND (reference sequence). The CDR3 sequence: CASTSYGSTGELFF. Here the CDR3 DNA reads TGTGCCAGTACCAGTTACGGGTCTACCGGGGAGCTGTTTTTT.

The chain employs TRBV4-2 and TRBJ2-3; D might be TRBD1 (6 bases). The V gene lost 6 bases and the J gene lost 2 bases, with 9 bases spanning the gap. Germline V CDR1 and CDR2: LGHNA, YNFKEQ. The CDR3 extends over 13 amino acids. The CDR3 region has the DNA TGTGCCAGCAGGGGGGCCTCCACAGATACGCAGTATTTT. This translates into CASRGASTDTQYF.

The genes are TRBV18 and TRBJ2-1; TRBD2 is a possible D gene (5 bases). V lost 3 bases and J lost 3, with 15 bases in between. Germline CDR1 reads KGHSH; CDR2 reads LQKENI. The CDR3 spans 16 residues. This CDR3 reads CASSPKAAELYNEQFF. Here the CDR3 DNA reads TGTGCCAGCTCACCCAAAGCGGCAGAACTCTACAATGAGCAGTTCTTC.

V is TRBV11-3 and J is TRBJ2-1; 7 bases line up with TRBD1. With 3 bases clipped from V and 2 bases from J, the junction kept 7 bases outside the gene matches. The CDR3 is 16 residues long. CDR1 and CDR2 from the germline V gene are SGHNT and YENEEA. CDR3 sequence reads: CASSFGRDSPYNEQFF. As DNA, the CDR3 is TGTGCCAGCAGCTTCGGACGGGACAGCCCCTACAATGAGCAGTTCTTC.

This clone was observed a few times. The chain carries TRBV10-3 and TRBJ2-7; 11 bases align to TRBD1. The CDR3 loop spans 15 amino acids. Trimming cost V 3 bases and J 4 bases; bases outside gene matches: 5. Germline values: CDR1 ENHRY, CDR2 SYGVKD. Here the CDR3 DNA reads TGTGCCATCAGTGAAGGACAGGGGGCAGCTTACGAGCAGTACTTC. Protein sequence: CAISEGQGAAYEQYF.

The gene calls are TRBV14 and TRBJ2-2; D unclear. V shed 1 base and J shed 3 bases, with 9 bases lying between them. The germline V gene has CDR1 SGHDN and CDR2 FVKESK. The CDR3 loop spans 15 amino acids. CDR3 DNA sequence: TGTGCCAGCAGCCAAGTTGCCGCGGACACCGGGGAGCTGTTTTTT. Amino acid sequence: CASSQVAADTGELFF.

This clone was observed a single time. CDR3 amino acids: CASRREGLGTEAFF. The DNA for the CDR3 is TGTGCCAGCAGGAGGGAGGGGCTGGGGACTGAAGCTTTCTTT. The V call is TRBV6-4, the J call TRBJ1-1; D may be TRBD1 (5 bases). This CDR3 region has 14 residues. Germline CDR1 is MRHNA and CDR2 is SNTAGT. V was pared by 6 bases and J by 5 bases, with 16 bases between.

There are a few counts of this clone. V is TRBV25-1 and J is TRBJ1-2, with 8 bases lining up with TRBD1. The germline gives CDR1 MGHDK, CDR2 SYGVNS. The CDR3 consists of 14 residues. J gave up 4 bases and V 3 bases, and 4 bases lay outside the gene matches. The CDR3 protein is CASSEQGAIYGYTF. CDR3 sequence (DNA): TGTGCCAGCAGTGAGCAGGGGGCAATCTATGGCTACACCTTC.

This clone was observed a few times. The chain joins TRBV19 to TRBJ2-7, with D possibly being TRBD1 (5 bases). V was shortened by 3 bases and J by 3 bases, with 15 bases between the two germline ends. There are 15 residues in the CDR3. Germline V gives CDR1 LNHDA, CDR2 SQIVND (reference sequence). CDR3 nucleotides: TGTGCCAGTAGTATTGGGGCAGGGTCGCACTACGAGCAGTACTTC. This encodes CASSIGAGSHYEQYF.

This clone occurred a few times. The rearrangement links TRBV6-5 to TRBJ2-3; no definite D call. Per germline, CDR1 MNHEY and CDR2 SVGAGI. V lost 0 bases to trimming and J lost 2 bases, with 6 bases between them. The CDR3 runs to 14 residues. Here the CDR3 reads CASSYSQATDTQYF. CDR3 nucleotide sequence: TGTGCCAGCAGTTACTCGCAGGCCACAGATACGCAGTATTTT.

This clone showed up just a few times. The rearrangement joins TRBV7-9 to TRBJ2-5; a possible D gene is TRBD1 (5 bases). The DNA end lines up better with TRBJ2-7; the J call may be wrong. Per the germline V gene, CDR1 is SEHNR and CDR2 is FQNEAQ (reference sequence). The CDR3 sequence is 13 residues long. The CDR3 DNA is TGTGCCAGCACCCAACAGGATACCTACGAGCAGTACTTC. Encoded protein: CASTQQDTYEQYF.

This clone came up a few times. V gene TRBV2 combines with J gene TRBJ1-2, with TRBD1 matching over 7 bases. CDR3 length: 14 amino acids. The V gene's germline CDR1 is SNHLY and CDR2 FYNNEI. The V segment lost 1 base and the J segment 8 bases; nucleotides outside the gene matches: 7. The CDR3 spells CASSEGQGEIGYTF. In nucleotides, the CDR3 is TGTGCCAGCAGTGAAGGGCAGGGGGAAATCGGCTACACCTTC.

This clone occurred a few times. The chain uses TRBV4-2 and TRBJ2-1; 11 bases are a match to TRBD2. This CDR3 is 18 amino acids long. CDR1 LGHNA and CDR2 YNFKEQ come from the germline V gene. The V segment lost 0 bases and the J segment 3 bases; nucleotides outside the gene matches: 7. CDR3 loop: CASSQDLSGGAGYNEQFF. CDR3 nucleotides: TGTGCCAGCAGCCAAGACCTTAGCGGGGGGGCCGGCTACAATGAGCAGTTCTTC.

In its sample, this clone was seen a few times. The genes are TRBV7-9 and TRBJ1-2; 8 positions match TRBD1. V was pared by 0 bases and J by 7 bases, with 4 bases of the junction left unmatched. This CDR3 is 14 amino acids long. Germline CDR1 is SEHNR and CDR2 is FQNEAQ (reference sequence). CDR3 sequence reads: CASSLASTGGGYTF. CDR3 DNA: TGTGCCAGCAGCTTAGCAAGCACAGGGGGTGGCTACACCTTC.

V is TRBV4-1 and J is TRBJ1-5, with a tentative D call TRBD1 (5 bases). The CDR3 contains 15 residues. The germline gives CDR1 MGHRA, CDR2 YSYEKL. V lost 2 bases, J lost 1 base, and 9 bases lay in between. CDR3: CASSQPTVSNQPQHF. DNA for the CDR3: TGCGCCAGCAGCCAACCGACAGTCAGCAATCAGCCCCAGCATTTT.

There are a few counts of this clone. The chain couples TRBV6-1 to TRBJ1-2; D uncertain. V was pared by 7 bases and J by 5 bases, with 11 bases between. CDR1 MNHNS and CDR2 SASEGT come from the germline V gene. CDR3 length: 12 residues. CDR3 sequence (DNA): TGTGCCAGCAACGGGGAGGCGTATGGCTACACCTTC. Protein: CASNGEAYGYTF.

The chain recombines TRBV5-4 with TRBJ2-2, with D possibly TRBD2 on 6 matching bases. CDR3 length equals 15 residues. Per germline, CDR1 SGHNT and CDR2 YYREEE (reference sequence). Trimming stripped 1 base from V and 3 bases from J, with 10 bases between. CDR3 DNA: TGTGCCAGCAGCTTGCCGGGGGTGGACACCGGGGAGCTGTTTTTT. Its translation: CASSLPGVDTGELFF. Looking up the rest from reference TRBV5-4 and TRBJ2-2 gives the full variable domain: ETGVTQSPTHLIKTRGQQVTLRCSSQSGHNTVSWYQQALGQGPQFIFQYYREEENGRGNFPPRFSGLQFPNYSSELNVNALELDDSALYLCASSLPGVDTGELFFGEGSRLTVL.